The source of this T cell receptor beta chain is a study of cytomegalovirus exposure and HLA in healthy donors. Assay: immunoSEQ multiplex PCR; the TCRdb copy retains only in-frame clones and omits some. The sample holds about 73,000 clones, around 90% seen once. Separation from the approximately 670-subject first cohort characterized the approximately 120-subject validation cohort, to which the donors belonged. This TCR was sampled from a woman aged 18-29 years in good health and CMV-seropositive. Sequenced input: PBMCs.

CDR3 DNA sequence: TGCGCCAGCAGCCAGTTTACAGGGTATCTCTCTGGGGCCAACGTCCTGACTTTC. Its translation: CASSQFTGYLSGANVLTF. The chain couples TRBV4-3 to TRBJ2-6, with D perhaps matching TRBD1 (6 bases). The CDR3 loop spans 18 amino acids. The V end was cut by 3 bases, the J end by 0 bases, with 15 bases between. Germline CDR1 reads LGHNA; CDR2 reads YSLEER.